This T cell receptor beta chain derives from a study of cytomegalovirus exposure and HLA in healthy donors. The CDR3 spans 17 residues. With V trimmed by 2 bases and J by 4 bases, 8 bases remained unmatched. Per germline, CDR1 MNHEY and CDR2 SMNVEV (reference sequence). Researchers ran the PCR with 60 Vbeta and 13 Jbeta primers. Profiled with immunoSEQ multiplex PCR; TCRdb holds only in-frame clones, not every one. In all, the sample yields more than 75,000 clones. The source material was PBMCs. This clonotype was sampled from a man between 45 and 60 years old in good health and CMV-seropositive. The chain combines TRBV27 with TRBJ2-1, with 10 bases aligning to TRBD1. CDR3 sequence reads: CASSLPPGQGGYNEQFF. As DNA, the CDR3 is TGTGCCAGCAGTTTACCCCCCGGACAGGGGGGGTACAATGAGCAGTTCTTC.